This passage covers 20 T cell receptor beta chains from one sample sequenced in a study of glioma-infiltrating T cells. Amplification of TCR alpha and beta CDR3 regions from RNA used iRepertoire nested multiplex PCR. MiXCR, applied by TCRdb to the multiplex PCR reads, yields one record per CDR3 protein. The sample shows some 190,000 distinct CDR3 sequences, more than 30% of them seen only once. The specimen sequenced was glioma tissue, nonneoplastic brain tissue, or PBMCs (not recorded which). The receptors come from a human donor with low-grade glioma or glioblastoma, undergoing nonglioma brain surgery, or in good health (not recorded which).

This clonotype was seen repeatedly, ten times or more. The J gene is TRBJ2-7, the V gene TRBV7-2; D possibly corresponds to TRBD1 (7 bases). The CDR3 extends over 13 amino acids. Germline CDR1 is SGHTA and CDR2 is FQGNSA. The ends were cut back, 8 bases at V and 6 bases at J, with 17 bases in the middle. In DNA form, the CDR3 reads TGTGCCAGCGCATTGACAGGGCGGGGCGAGCAGTACTTC. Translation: CASALTGRGEQYF.

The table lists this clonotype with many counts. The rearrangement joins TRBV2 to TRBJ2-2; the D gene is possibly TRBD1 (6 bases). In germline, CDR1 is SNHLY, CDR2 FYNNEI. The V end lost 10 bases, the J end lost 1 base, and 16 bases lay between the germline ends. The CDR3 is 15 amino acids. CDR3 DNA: TGTGCCATTCGATCCAGGGGACGGAACACCGGGGAGCTGTTTTTT. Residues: CAIRSRGRNTGELFF. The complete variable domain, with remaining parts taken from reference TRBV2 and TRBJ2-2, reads EPEVTQTPSHQVTQMGQEVILRCVPISNHLYFYWYRQILGQKVEFLVSFYNNEISEKSEIFDDQFSVERPDGSNFTLKIRSTKLEDSAMYFCAIRSRGRNTGELFFGEGSRLTVL.

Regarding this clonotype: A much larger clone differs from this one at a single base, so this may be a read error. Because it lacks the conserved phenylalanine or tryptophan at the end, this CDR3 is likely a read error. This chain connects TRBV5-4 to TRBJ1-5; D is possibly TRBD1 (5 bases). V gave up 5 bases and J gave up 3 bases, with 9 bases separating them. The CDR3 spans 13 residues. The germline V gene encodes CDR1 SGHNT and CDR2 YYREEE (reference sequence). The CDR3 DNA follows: TGTGCCAGCAGTTGGGGGGACAATCAGCCCCAGCATTCT. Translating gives CASSWGDNQPQHS.

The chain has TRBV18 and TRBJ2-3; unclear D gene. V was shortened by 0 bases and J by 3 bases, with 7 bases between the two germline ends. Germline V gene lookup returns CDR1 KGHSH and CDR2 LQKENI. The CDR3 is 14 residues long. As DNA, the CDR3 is TGTGCCAGCTCACCACCGCCAGCGACAGATACGCAGTATTTT. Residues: CASSPPPATDTQYF.

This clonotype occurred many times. CDR3 amino acids: CASKSLEDTQYF. The CDR3 region has the DNA TGTGCCAGCAAGAGCCTCGAAGATACGCAGTATTTT. This chain uses TRBV6-1 with TRBJ2-3, with unresolved D. CDR1 and CDR2 (germline): MNHNS, SASEGT. CDR3 length equals 12 residues. V dropped 7 bases and J dropped 5 bases, with 10 bases sitting between them.

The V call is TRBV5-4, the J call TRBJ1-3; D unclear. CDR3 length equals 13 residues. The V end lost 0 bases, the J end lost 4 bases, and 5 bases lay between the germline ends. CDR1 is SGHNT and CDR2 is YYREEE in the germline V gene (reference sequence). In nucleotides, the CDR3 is TGTGCCAGCAGCTTGGACGGAGGAAACACCATATATTTT. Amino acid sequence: CASSLDGGNTIYF.

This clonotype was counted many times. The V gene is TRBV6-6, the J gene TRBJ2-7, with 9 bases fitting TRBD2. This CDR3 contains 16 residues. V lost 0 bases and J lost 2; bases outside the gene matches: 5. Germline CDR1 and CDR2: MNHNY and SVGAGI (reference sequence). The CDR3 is CASSYSEAGGTYEQYF. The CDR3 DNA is TGTGCCAGCAGTTACTCAGAAGCGGGAGGAACCTACGAGCAGTACTTC.

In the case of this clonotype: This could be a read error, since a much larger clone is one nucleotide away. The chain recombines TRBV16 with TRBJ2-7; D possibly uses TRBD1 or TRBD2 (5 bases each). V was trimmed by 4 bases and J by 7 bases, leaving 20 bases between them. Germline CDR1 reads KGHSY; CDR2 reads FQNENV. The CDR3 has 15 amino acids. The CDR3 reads CASSPDRNRPGEQYF. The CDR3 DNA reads TGTGCCAGCAGCCCAGACCGGAACAGGCCGGGGGAGCAGTACTTC. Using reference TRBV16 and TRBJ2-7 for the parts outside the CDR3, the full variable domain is GEEVAQTPKHLVRGEGQKAKLYCAPIKGHSYVFWYQQVLKNEFKFLISFQNENVFDETGMPKERFSAKCLPNSPCSLEIQATKLEDSAVYFCASSPDRNRPGEQYFGPGTRLTVT.

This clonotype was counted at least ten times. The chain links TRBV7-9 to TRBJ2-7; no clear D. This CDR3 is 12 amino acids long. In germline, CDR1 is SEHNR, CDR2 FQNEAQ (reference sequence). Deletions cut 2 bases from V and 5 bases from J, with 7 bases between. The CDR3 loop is CASSLQQHEQYF. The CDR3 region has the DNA TGTGCCAGCAGCTTACAACAGCACGAGCAGTACTTC.

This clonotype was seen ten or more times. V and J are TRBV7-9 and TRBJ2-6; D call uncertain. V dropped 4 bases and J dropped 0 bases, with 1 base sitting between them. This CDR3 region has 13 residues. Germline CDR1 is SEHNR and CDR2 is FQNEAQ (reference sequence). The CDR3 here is CASSSSGANVLTF. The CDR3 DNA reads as TGTGCCAGCAGCTCCTCTGGGGCCAACGTCCTGACTTTC.

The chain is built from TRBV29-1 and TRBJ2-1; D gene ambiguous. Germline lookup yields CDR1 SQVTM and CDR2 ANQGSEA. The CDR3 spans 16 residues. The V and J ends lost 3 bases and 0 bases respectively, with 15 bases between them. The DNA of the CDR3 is TGCAGCGTTGAGGGCGGAATCGAGAGCTCCTACAATGAGCAGTTCTTC. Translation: CSVEGGIESSYNEQFF.

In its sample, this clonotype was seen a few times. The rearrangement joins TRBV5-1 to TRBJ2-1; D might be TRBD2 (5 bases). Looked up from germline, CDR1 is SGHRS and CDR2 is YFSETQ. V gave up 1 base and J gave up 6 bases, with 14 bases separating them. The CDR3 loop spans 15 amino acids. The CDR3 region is CASSLSGEPGNEQFF. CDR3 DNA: TGCGCCAGCAGCTTGTCCGGGGAACCTGGCAATGAGCAGTTCTTC.

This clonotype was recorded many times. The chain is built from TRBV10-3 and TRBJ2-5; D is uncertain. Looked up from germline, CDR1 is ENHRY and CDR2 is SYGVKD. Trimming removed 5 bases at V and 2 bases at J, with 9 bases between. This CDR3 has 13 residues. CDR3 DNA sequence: TGTGCCATCAGTCGGAGCAGGCAAGAGACCCAGTACTTC. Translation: CAISRSRQETQYF.

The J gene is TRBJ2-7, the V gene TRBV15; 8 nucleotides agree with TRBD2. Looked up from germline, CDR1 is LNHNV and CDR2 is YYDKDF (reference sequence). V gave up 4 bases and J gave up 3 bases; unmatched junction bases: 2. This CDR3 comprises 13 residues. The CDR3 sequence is CATSMGLGYEQYF. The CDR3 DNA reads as TGTGCCACCAGCATGGGACTAGGCTACGAGCAGTACTTC.

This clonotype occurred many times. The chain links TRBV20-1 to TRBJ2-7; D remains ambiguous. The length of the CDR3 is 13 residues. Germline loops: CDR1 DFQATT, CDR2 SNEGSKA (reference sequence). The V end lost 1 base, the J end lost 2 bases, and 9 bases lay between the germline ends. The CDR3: CSARVGIAYEQYF. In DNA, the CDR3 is TGCAGTGCTAGAGTAGGGATCGCCTACGAGCAGTACTTC.

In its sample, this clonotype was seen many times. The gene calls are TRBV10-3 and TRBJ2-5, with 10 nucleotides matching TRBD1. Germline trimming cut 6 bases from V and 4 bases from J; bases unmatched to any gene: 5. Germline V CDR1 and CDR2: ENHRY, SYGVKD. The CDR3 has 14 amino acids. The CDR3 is CAIRARTGGETQYF. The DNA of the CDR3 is TGTGCCATCAGGGCCCGGACAGGGGGAGAGACCCAGTACTTC.

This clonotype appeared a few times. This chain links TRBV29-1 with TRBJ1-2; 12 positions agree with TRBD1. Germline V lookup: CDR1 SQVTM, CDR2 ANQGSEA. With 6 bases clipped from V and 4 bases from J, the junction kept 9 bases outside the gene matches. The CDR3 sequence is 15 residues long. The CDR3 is CSVRPGQGAGYGYTF. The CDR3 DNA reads TGCAGCGTCCGTCCGGGACAGGGGGCCGGCTATGGCTACACCTTC.

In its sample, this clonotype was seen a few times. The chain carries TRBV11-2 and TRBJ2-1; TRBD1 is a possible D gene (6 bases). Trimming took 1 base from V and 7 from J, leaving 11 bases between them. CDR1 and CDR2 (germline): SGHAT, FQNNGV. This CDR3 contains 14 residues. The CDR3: CASSLGGLGNEQFF. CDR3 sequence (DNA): TGTGCCAGCAGCTTAGGGGGGCTGGGTAATGAGCAGTTCTTC.

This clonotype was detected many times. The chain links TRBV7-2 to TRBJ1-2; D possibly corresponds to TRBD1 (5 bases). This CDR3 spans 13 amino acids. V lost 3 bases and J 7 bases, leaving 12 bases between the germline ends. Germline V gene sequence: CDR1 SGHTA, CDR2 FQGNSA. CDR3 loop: CASSFGRAAGYTF. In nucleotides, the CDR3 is TGTGCCAGCAGCTTCGGCAGGGCGGCTGGCTACACCTTC.

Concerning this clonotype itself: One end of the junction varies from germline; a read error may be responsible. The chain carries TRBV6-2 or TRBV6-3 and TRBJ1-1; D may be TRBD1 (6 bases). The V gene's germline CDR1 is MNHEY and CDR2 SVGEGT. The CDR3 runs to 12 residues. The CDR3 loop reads CAGSYWGQLAFF. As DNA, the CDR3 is TGTGCCGGCAGTTACTGGGGACAATTAGCTTTCTTT.